One and the same sample provided the 2 T cell receptor beta chains below, sequenced in a study of blood T cell repertoires in COVID-19. TCRdb's copy holds only in-frame clones and misses some; the assay was immunoSEQ multiplex PCR. The data hold 70,000 or so clones, with just over 90% observed a single time. The sequenced sample consisted of peripheral blood. The origin of the receptors is a woman between 18 and 29 years old with acute or convalescent COVID-19.

This chain uses TRBV28 with TRBJ2-3; weak D call: TRBD2 (5 bases). V lost 5 bases to trimming and J lost 1 base, with 16 bases between them. CDR1 MDHEN and CDR2 SYDVKM come from the germline V gene. The CDR3 is 16 amino acids. The CDR3, as DNA: TGTGCCAGCAGTGTCTCAACGGGAACGGGCACAGATACGCAGTATTTT. This sequence encodes CASSVSTGTGTDTQYF.

This clone appeared once. This chain's CDR3 is CASSNRESNSPLHF. CDR3 sequence (DNA): TGTGCCAGCAGCAACAGGGAATCGAATTCACCCCTCCACTTT. V usage is TRBV6-5 and J usage is TRBJ1-6; tentative D call: TRBD1 (6 bases). CDR3 length equals 14 residues. Trimming took 6 bases from V and 7 from J, leaving 13 bases between them. Germline-derived CDR1 and CDR2 are MNHEY and SVGAGI.